These T cell receptor beta chains were read from a single sample in a study of blood T cell repertoires in COVID-19. This table comes from immunoSEQ multiplex PCR, and its TCRdb copy is limited to in-frame clones, with some not included. Of 300,000 to 400,000 clones in the sample, around 85% were seen once. Material: peripheral blood. These receptors were collected from a human donor in a cohort sampled during active COVID-19. Each CDR3 is given with its conserved first and last residue. D genes are given only for firm matches. Only part of the rows carry a size: once, few, many, or a class if the clone is expanded.

v_call	j_call	clone_size	d_call	cdr3_nt	cdr3_aa
TRBV6-4	TRBJ2-1	-	-	TGTGCCAGCAGTGTGGCTAGCAACAATGAGCAGTTCTTC	CASSVASNNEQFF
TRBV6-5	TRBJ1-2	-	-	TGTGCCAGCAGCAGACAGGTTAACTATGGCTACACCTTC	CASSRQVNYGYTF
TRBV19	TRBJ2-7	-	TRBD1	TGTGCCAGTAGAAGGGACAGCTCCTACGAGCAGTACTTC	CASRRDSSYEQYF
TRBV5-4	TRBJ2-7	-	TRBD2	TGTGCCAGCAGCACCGTAGCGGGGGGATACGAGCAGTACTTC	CASSTVAGGYEQYF
TRBV29-1	TRBJ2-7	once	TRBD1	TGCAGCGTTGGGGGATCGCAGGGGGCAGGCTACGAGCAGTACTTC	CSVGGSQGAGYEQYF
TRBV6-5	TRBJ1-2	-	-	TGTGCCAGCAGATTCATCCAGGGTAGCTATGGCTACACCTTC	CASRFIQGSYGYTF
TRBV7-9	TRBJ2-2	-	TRBD2	TGTGCCAGCAGCGGGGGGGACCCCCGGGAGCTGTTTTTT	CASSGGDPRELFF
TRBV30	TRBJ2-1	few	-	TGTGCCTGGAGGGGGATCAGGGTGGACCTAGAGTTCTTC	CAWRGIRVDLEFF
TRBV6-5	TRBJ2-7	-	TRBD1	TGTGCCAGCAGTTACTCGGGGACAGGGGCCCCCGAGCAGTACTTC	CASSYSGTGAPEQYF
TRBV24-1	TRBJ2-3	-	-	TGTGCCACCAGTGATCAGGCGGGGGCAAGCACAGATACGCAGTATTTT	CATSDQAGASTDTQYF
TRBV7-8	TRBJ2-7	-	-	TGTGCCAGCAGCTTAGCGTTTGCGCGGGATCACTACGAGCAGTACTTC	CASSLAFARDHYEQYF
TRBV24-1	TRBJ1-2	-	TRBD1	TGTGCCACCAGTGCCAGGACAGGGAACGGCTACACCTTC	CATSARTGNGYTF
TRBV3-1/TRBV3-2	TRBJ2-7	-	TRBD1	TGTGCCAGCAGCCTTCGACAGGGTTCCTACGAGCAGTACTTC	CASSLRQGSYEQYF
TRBV7-9	TRBJ1-1	-	TRBD1	TGTGCCAGCAGCGTCCGGACAGGGACAAGGACTGAAGCTTTCTTT	CASSVRTGTRTEAFF
TRBV21-1	TRBJ2-7	-	-	TGTGCCGGGGCGGGATTCGGGGACGGGTTCTACGAGCAGTACTTC	CAGAGFGDGFYEQYF
TRBV6-5	TRBJ1-2	once	TRBD1	TGTGCCAGCAGTTACCGGGGACAGAACTATGGCTACACCTTC	CASSYRGQNYGYTF
TRBV7-9	TRBJ1-5	-	TRBD1	TGTGCCAGCAGCCCAGGACAGGTTGGGAATCAGCCCCAGCATTTT	CASSPGQVGNQPQHF
TRBV5-8	TRBJ1-5	-	-	TGTGCCAGCAGGCAGACAGGATATAGCAATCAGCCCCAGCATTTT	CASRQTGYSNQPQHF
TRBV29-1	TRBJ1-1	-	-	TGCAGCGTTGAAGAAACACGGAACACTGAAGCTTTCTTT	CSVEETRNTEAFF
TRBV11-1	TRBJ2-7	once	-	TGTGCCAGCAGCCCACAGGTCCGGGCCTCCTACGAGCAGTACTTC	CASSPQVRASYEQYF
TRBV3-1/TRBV3-2	TRBJ2-3	-	TRBD1	TGTGCCAGCAGCCATTTCGCACAGGGGGGTACAGATACGCAGTATTTT	CASSHFAQGGTDTQYF
TRBV6-4	TRBJ1-1	-	TRBD1	TGTGCCAGCAGTCCAAACCGGGACAGAAACACTGAAGCTTTCTTT	CASSPNRDRNTEAFF
TRBV5-6	TRBJ1-1	-	-	TGTGCCAGCAGCTTGTTAGGGGAAAACACTGAAGCTTTCTTT	CASSLLGENTEAFF
TRBV3-1/TRBV3-2	TRBJ1-2	-	-	TGTGCCAGCAGCCAAACTATCTCGACAGCCTATGGCTACACCTTC	CASSQTISTAYGYTF
TRBV5-1	TRBJ2-3	-	-	TGCGCCAGCAGCCTCAGGGGAGCGGCCCATACCACAGATACGCAGTATTTT	CASSLRGAAHTTDTQYF
TRBV25-1	TRBJ2-2	-	-	TGTGCCAGCAGTAGTACAAATAATCCCACCGGGGAGCTGTTTTTT	CASSSTNNPTGELFF
TRBV15	TRBJ1-5	-	-	TGTGCCACCAGCAGAGATTTAGTGGGGAGTTGGAATCAGCCCCAGCATTTT	CATSRDLVGSWNQPQHF
TRBV19	TRBJ1-5	-	-	TGTGCCAGTAGCCAGGGTTACAATCAGCCCCAGCATTTT	CASSQGYNQPQHF
TRBV29-1	TRBJ1-1	-	-	TGCAGCGTTGAACCCAGGATGAACACTGAAGCTTTCTTT	CSVEPRMNTEAFF
TRBV14	TRBJ1-3	-	TRBD1	TGTGCCAGCAGTCGTACCGGGACAGGGGCGTCTGGAAACACCATATATTTT	CASSRTGTGASGNTIYF
TRBV29-1	TRBJ2-7	few	-	TGCAGCGTCGACTCCCGACAGGCGGGACAGCACGAGCAGTACTTC	CSVDSRQAGQHEQYF
TRBV6-4	TRBJ2-3	-	TRBD2	TGTGCCAGCAGTGAGGGACTAGCGGGGGGGCCAGATACGCAGTATTTT	CASSEGLAGGPDTQYF
TRBV5-1	TRBJ2-6	-	-	TGCGCCAGCAGCACCGGGAAGTCTGGGGCCAACGTCCTGACTTTC	CASSTGKSGANVLTF
TRBV2	TRBJ2-2	once	TRBD1	TGTGCCAGCAGGGACCGGGACAGAAACACCGGGGAGCTGTTTTTT	CASRDRDRNTGELFF
TRBV29-1	TRBJ1-1	-	TRBD1	TGCAGCGTTGGGGGTCCAGAGGGACAGACGATGAACACTGAAGCTTTCTTT	CSVGGPEGQTMNTEAFF
TRBV4-2	TRBJ1-1	-	TRBD1	TGTGCCAGCAGCCAAGGGGGACAGGGGGCTTCTGAAGCTTTCTTT	CASSQGGQGASEAFF
TRBV5-5	TRBJ2-7	-	-	TGTGCCAGCAGCCTTGTCCCTTCTACCTACGAGCAGTACTTC	CASSLVPSTYEQYF
TRBV6-5	TRBJ1-4	-	TRBD1	TGTGCCAGCAGCGAGGGACAGGGTAATGAAAAACTGTTTTTT	CASSEGQGNEKLFF
TRBV24-1	TRBJ1-2	-	TRBD1	TGTGCCACCAGTGAACCGAACCGCCGAGGACAGGAAGGCTACACCTTC	CATSEPNRRGQEGYTF
TRBV7-2	TRBJ1-2	-	-	TGTGCCAGCAGCCCCACCTACAGGTTCAACTATGGCTACACCTTC	CASSPTYRFNYGYTF
TRBV5-6	TRBJ2-7	-	-	TGTGCCAGCAGCTTGGCCGCAGGGGGGTACGAGCAGTACTTC	CASSLAAGGYEQYF
TRBV9	TRBJ1-1	-	-	TGTGCCAGCAGCGTAGTAGACACTGAAGCTTTCTTT	CASSVVDTEAFF
TRBV19	TRBJ2-3	-	TRBD2	TGTGCCAGCAACTCTGGCCCTAGCGGGGGCCCGGATACGCAGTATTTT	CASNSGPSGGPDTQYF
TRBV6-5	TRBJ2-1	once	TRBD2	TGTGCCAGCAGTTCTGTTAGCGGGGGGGATAATGAGCAGTTCTTC	CASSSVSGGDNEQFF
TRBV9	TRBJ1-2	-	-	TGTGCCAGCAGCGAGGGGGACTATGGCTACACCTTC	CASSEGDYGYTF
TRBV29-1	TRBJ1-6	few	TRBD1	TGCAGCGCTCGACAGGGGGATTCACCCCTCCACTTT	CSARQGDSPLHF
TRBV15	TRBJ1-1	-	-	TGTGCCACCAGGCTTTTAACAGGGTCGTCAACTGAAGCTTTCTTT	CATRLLTGSSTEAFF
TRBV20-1	TRBJ2-1	-	-	TGCAGTGCACCCACTAAGGAGCAGTTCTTC	CSAPTKEQFF
TRBV20-1	TRBJ1-2	few	TRBD1	TGCAGTGCTAGTCAATCAGGGGGCTCACAGGGCTACACCTTC	CSASQSGGSQGYTF